These 23 T cell receptor beta chains came from one sample sequenced in a study of T cell repertoires in cytomegalovirus infection. Each CDR3 protein gets one entry after TCRdb re-called the reads with MiXCR. The profile covers roughly 860,000 distinct CDR3 sequences, with approximately 29% appearing a single time and approximately 13% taken by the ten largest. No antigens are known for them. Specimen: cultured CD8+ T cells from PBMCs, collected from culture after CMV antigen stimulation. The receptors shown here come from a human donor in good health (CMV status not recorded). Some clones in this sample may be carry-over from other donors' samples.

There are many counts of this clonotype. J is TRBJ2-1 and V is TRBV20-1; 7 bases line up with TRBD1. The ends lost 5 bases at V and 0 bases at J; junction bases unmatched: 10. This CDR3 comprises 16 residues. The germline gives CDR1 DFQATT, CDR2 SNEGSKA (reference sequence). CDR3 sequence (DNA): TGCAGTGCTTCCAGACAGGGATCGGGCTCCTACAATGAGCAGTTCTTC. It codes for CSASRQGSGSYNEQFF.

This clonotype turned up a few times. V usage is TRBV6-2 or TRBV6-3 and J usage is TRBJ2-7, with D hard to call. The CDR3 totals 14 residues. Germline values: CDR1 MNHEY, CDR2 SVGEGT. Trimming took off 2 bases at V and 2 bases at J, with 10 bases between the two ends. This CDR3 is CASSYENRPYEQYV. In DNA form, the CDR3 reads TGTGCCAGCAGTTACGAGAACAGACCCTACGAGCAGTACGTC.

The CDR3 DNA reads TGTGCCACCTCGGGACTAGGGGCTTACAATGAGCAGTTCTTC. Translated, it gives CATSGLGAYNEQFF. The J gene is TRBJ2-1, the V gene TRBV19; TRBD2 aligns across 8 bases. The CDR3 is 14 residues long. CDR1 and CDR2 from the germline V gene are LNHDA and SQIVND (reference sequence). V shed 10 bases and J 4 bases; nucleotides not matched to a gene: 9. The variable domain in full, with the rest retrieved from reference TRBV19 and TRBJ2-1, is DGGITQSPKYLFRKEGQNVTLSCEQNLNHDAMYWYRQDPGQGLRLIYYSQIVNDFQKGDIAEGYSVSREKKESFPLTVTSAQKNPTAFYLCATSGLGAYNEQFFGPGTRLTVL.

The table lists this clonotype with a count of one. The gene calls are TRBV18 and TRBJ2-1; the D gene is possibly TRBD1 (5 bases). The CDR3 totals 17 residues. Germline CDR1 is KGHSH and CDR2 is LQKENI. The V end was cut by 4 bases, the J end by 8 bases, with 24 bases between. The CDR3 sequence is CASSQKMGIGAKDEQFF. The CDR3 DNA sequence: TGTGCCAGCTCACAGAAAATGGGGATAGGGGCCAAGGATGAGCAGTTCTTC. The full variable domain, rest sourced from reference TRBV18 and TRBJ2-1, is NAGVMQNPRHLVRRRGQEARLRCSPMKGHSHVYWYRQLPEEGLKFMVYLQKENIIDESGMPKERFSAEFPKEGPSILRIQQVVRGDSAAYFCASSQKMGIGAKDEQFFGPGTRLTVL.

A remark on this clonotype: The junction and the germline gene differ at one end; a read error may be behind it. The chain is built from TRBV11-2 and TRBJ1-2; maybe TRBD1 (6 bases). The CDR3 is 12 amino acids. The germline V gene has CDR1 SGHAT and CDR2 FQNNGV. CDR3 residues: CASSYLGQGNIF. The CDR3 coding sequence is TGTGCCAGCAGCTACCTAGGGCAGGGGAATATTTTC. Complete variable domain (other parts from reference TRBV11-2 and TRBJ1-2): EAGVAQSPRYKIIEKRQSVAFWCNPISGHATLYWYQQILGQGPKLLIQFQNNGVVDDSQLPKDRFSAERLKGVDSTLKIQPAKLEDSAVYLCASSYLGQGNIFGSGTRLTVV.

This chain uses TRBV2 with TRBJ1-6, with D perhaps TRBD1 (6 bases). Germline CDR1 SNHLY, CDR2 FYNNEI. The CDR3 has 15 amino acids. V was shortened by 6 bases and J by 6 bases, with 15 bases between the two germline ends. CDR3 sequence: CASSARQEFNSPLHF. The CDR3 DNA sequence: TGTGCCAGCAGCGCTCGACAGGAATTTAATTCACCCCTCCACTTT.

The rearrangement joins TRBV7-9 to TRBJ2-7; D uncertain. Deletions cut 3 bases from V and 3 bases from J, with 18 bases between. CDR1 SEHNR and CDR2 FQNEAQ come from the germline V gene (reference sequence). The CDR3 has 16 amino acids. The DNA of the CDR3 is TGTGCCAGCAGCTTTTCCCCGAACCAGGCTTTCTACGAGCAGTACGTC. It specifies CASSFSPNQAFYEQYV.

The chain links TRBV4-3 to TRBJ2-2, with D uncertain. The germline V gene has CDR1 LGHNA and CDR2 YSLEER. The CDR3 loop spans 19 amino acids. Trimming removed 0 bases from V and 2 bases from J, with 19 bases in between. CDR3 protein: CASSQDRLSVYSNTGELFF. The CDR3 nucleotides read TGCGCCAGCAGCCAAGATCGATTATCGGTTTACTCTAACACCGGGGAGCTGTTTTTT.

For the CDR3, the DNA is TGTGCCAGCAGCTTGGACAGGGGGAGATACTCAACTAATGAAAAACTGTTTTTT. The encoded protein is CASSLDRGRYSTNEKLFF. The chain is built from TRBV13 and TRBJ1-4; 10 nucleotides align to TRBD1. The CDR3 is 18 residues long. J gave up 0 bases and V 3 bases, and 7 bases lay outside the gene matches. Germline V lookup: CDR1 PRHDT, CDR2 FYEKMQ (reference sequence).

The rearrangement uses TRBV12-3 or TRBV12-4 and TRBJ2-1; D gene uncertain. The CDR3 length is 15 residues. V shed 2 bases and J shed 5 bases, with 13 bases lying between them. CDR3 in DNA: TGTGCCAGCAGTTTAAAGTGGGTTGGCAACAATGAGCAGTTCTTC. Amino acids: CASSLKWVGNNEQFF.

The chain couples TRBV3-1 to TRBJ2-7, with D tentatively TRBD2 (6 bases). With 3 bases removed from V and 5 bases from J, the gap between germline ends came to 14 bases. There are 14 residues in the CDR3. CDR1 and CDR2 from the germline V gene are LGHDT and YNNKEL (reference sequence). CDR3 amino acids: CASSQTGTPNEQYF. The DNA for the CDR3 is TGTGCCAGCAGCCAGACCGGGACTCCGAACGAGCAGTACTTC.

This clonotype was recorded only once. The chain links TRBV6-2 or TRBV6-3 to TRBJ2-2, with 13 bases fitting TRBD2. This CDR3 has 17 residues. V shed 7 bases, J shed 2 bases, and the junction held 7 bases outside the gene matches. Germline V gives CDR1 MNHEY, CDR2 SVGEGT. In DNA, the CDR3 is TGTGCCAGCATCGATACTAGCGGGGGGGTCAACACCGGGGAGCTGTTTTTT. Translating it yields CASIDTSGGVNTGELFF.

This clonotype appeared a single time. The rearrangement uses TRBV6-2 or TRBV6-3 and TRBJ2-3; TRBD2 matches at 9 bases. The germline gives CDR1 MNHEY, CDR2 SVGEGT. Unmatched junction bases numbered 9, after V lost 8 bases and J lost 0 bases. This CDR3 spans 16 amino acids. Here the CDR3 DNA reads TGTGCCAGCCAAGGCGGGGGGGCGACCAGCACAGATACGCAGTATTTT. Its protein is CASQGGGATSTDTQYF.

The table lists this clonotype with a few counts. The CDR3 here is CATGDKSSYNEQFF. The CDR3 region has the DNA TGTGCCACTGGCGACAAGAGCTCCTACAATGAGCAGTTCTTC. The chain uses TRBV6-6 and TRBJ2-1; D is undetermined. Germline V gene sequence: CDR1 MNHNY, CDR2 SVGAGI (reference sequence). The CDR3 has 14 amino acids. The V gene lost 10 bases and the J gene lost 0 bases, with 13 bases spanning the gap.

This clonotype was counted only a few times. The chain couples TRBV4-3 to TRBJ1-1; a weak D match, TRBD1 (5 bases). The CDR3 has 13 residues. Germline CDR1 is LGHNA and CDR2 is YSLEER. The V gene lost 0 bases and the J gene lost 7 bases, with 9 bases spanning the gap. The CDR3 loop is CASSQDSGVEAFF. The CDR3 DNA reads TGCGCCAGCAGCCAAGATTCGGGGGTTGAAGCTTTCTTT.

DNA for the CDR3: TGTGCCAGCAGCCCCTGGATGACAGGGGTGGGCTACACCTTC. This codes for CASSPWMTGVGYTF. V gene TRBV11-2 combines with J gene TRBJ1-2; 8 positions agree with TRBD1. The CDR3 is 14 amino acids. V lost 5 bases and J lost 8; bases outside the gene matches: 10. The germline V gene encodes CDR1 SGHAT and CDR2 FQNNGV.

Many counts were recorded for this clonotype. The genes are TRBV7-8 and TRBJ2-1; the D gene is possibly TRBD2 (6 bases). Deletions cut 4 bases from V and 2 bases from J, with 15 bases between. This CDR3 has 16 amino acids. The germline CDR1 and CDR2 sequences are SGHVS and FQNEAQ. CDR3 nucleotide sequence: TGTGCCAGCAGCTCCCTACTGGCGGGGCCCTACAATGAGCAGTTCTTC. It translates to CASSSLLAGPYNEQFF. Variable domain in full (rest from reference TRBV7-8 and TRBJ2-1): GAGVSQSPRYKVAKRGQDVALRCDPISGHVSLFWYQQALGQGPEFLTYFQNEAQLDKSGLPSDRFFAERPEGSVSTLKIQRTQQEDSAVYLCASSSLLAGPYNEQFFGPGTRLTVL.

CDR3 protein: CASSFINGELFF. CDR3 DNA: TGTGCCAGCAGTTTTATTAACGGGGAGCTGTTTTTT. The V call is TRBV12-3 or TRBV12-4, the J call TRBJ2-2; the D is unclear. V dropped 3 bases and J dropped 7 bases, with 6 bases sitting between them. The CDR3 sequence is 12 residues long.

A few counts support this clonotype. This chain links TRBV7-9 with TRBJ2-1; TRBD1 matches 7 bases. V lost 5 bases, J lost 0 bases, and 10 bases stayed unmatched. The germline gives CDR1 SEHNR, CDR2 FQNEAQ (reference sequence). The CDR3 contains 17 residues. CDR3 DNA: TGTGCCAGCAGCCCACAGGGGTCCATTAACTCCTACAATGAGCAGTTCTTC. The encoded protein is CASSPQGSINSYNEQFF.

The rearrangement links TRBV27 to TRBJ2-5, with D maybe TRBD2 (6 bases). The CDR3 spans 13 residues. CDR1 is MNHEY, CDR2 SMNVEV, per germline (reference sequence). V was cut by 10 bases and J by 2 bases, with 14 bases left in between. CDR3 sequence: CATRRGYQETQYF. CDR3 nucleotide sequence: TGTGCCACCAGACGGGGGTATCAAGAGACCCAGTACTTC.

This clonotype was seen a single time. This chain uses TRBV7-6 with TRBJ2-2; TRBD2 matches at 8 bases. This CDR3 is 17 amino acids long. In germline, CDR1 is SGHVS, CDR2 FNYEAQ. Losses at the gene ends were 7 bases for V and 5 bases for J; bases not matched to a gene: 15. The CDR3 nucleotides are TGTGCCAGCACCCCCCCTGCTGCCGGGGGGGCGACCGGGGAGCTGTTTTTT. Its translation is CASTPPAAGGATGELFF.

This clonotype showed up just once. This sequence joins TRBV7-8 and TRBJ1-1; D is unresolved. V lost 4 bases and J lost 1, with 13 bases in between. The CDR3 extends over 15 amino acids. Germline values: CDR1 SGHVS, CDR2 FQNEAQ. The DNA of the CDR3 is TGTGCCAGCAGCTCCCTTGCTGTTCAGAACACTGAAGCTTTCTTT. Its translation: CASSSLAVQNTEAFF.

This clonotype appeared many times. V gene TRBV7-9 combines with J gene TRBJ2-7; D is unclear. In germline, CDR1 is SEHNR, CDR2 FQNEAQ (reference sequence). V lost 5 bases, J lost 2 bases, and 13 bases lay in between. CDR3 size: 14 residues. Here the CDR3 DNA reads TGTGCCAGCAGCCCAAGGACCGGGCCCTACGAGCAGTACGTC. Translated, it gives CASSPRTGPYEQYV.